Below, 2 T cell receptor beta chains from the same sample are listed, as sequenced in a study of blood T cells in healthy people across ages. The use of a sample-barcoded 5' primer and a J-beta primer mix characterized a second PCR of about 6 to 12 cycles. TCRdb fed the 5' RACE reads into MiXCR, producing one record per CDR3 protein. Counted here are 1.5 million to 2 million distinct CDR3 sequences, 49% occurring once; the ten biggest clones make up more than 2%. The sequencing sample was made of blood. These receptors were collected from a woman aged 40 to 55 in good health.

This rearrangement joins TRBV20-1 to TRBJ1-5, with a tentative D call TRBD1 (5 bases). The CDR3 has 14 residues. Germline CDR1 DFQATT, CDR2 SNEGSKA (reference sequence). V lost 1 base to trimming and J lost 3 bases, with 10 bases between them. CDR3 sequence reads: CSARAGRVNQPQHF. In nucleotides, the CDR3 is TGCAGTGCTAGAGCAGGGAGGGTCAATCAGCCCCAGCATTTT.

V gene TRBV20-1 combines with J gene TRBJ2-3, with D perhaps matching TRBD2 (6 bases). Germline V gene sequence: CDR1 DFQATT, CDR2 SNEGSKA (reference sequence). The CDR3 runs 15 residues. Written as DNA, the CDR3 is TGCAGCCAAAACTCGCGGGGTAAGGGCACAGATACGCAGTATTTT. It encodes CSQNSRGKGTDTQYF.